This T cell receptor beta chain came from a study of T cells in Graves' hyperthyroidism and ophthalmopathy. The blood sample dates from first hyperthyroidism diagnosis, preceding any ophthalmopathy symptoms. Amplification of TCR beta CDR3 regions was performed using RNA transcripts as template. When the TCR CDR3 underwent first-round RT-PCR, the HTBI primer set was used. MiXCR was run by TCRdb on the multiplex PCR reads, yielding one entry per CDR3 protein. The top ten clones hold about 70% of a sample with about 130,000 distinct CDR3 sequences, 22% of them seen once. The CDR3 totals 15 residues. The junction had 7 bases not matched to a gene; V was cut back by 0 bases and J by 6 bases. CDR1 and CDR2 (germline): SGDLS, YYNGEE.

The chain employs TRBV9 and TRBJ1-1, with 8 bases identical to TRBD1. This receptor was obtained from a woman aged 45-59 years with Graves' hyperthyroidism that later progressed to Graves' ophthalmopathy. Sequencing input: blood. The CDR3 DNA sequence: TGTGCCAGCAGCGTAGCCCTGGACAGGGCGGCTGAAGCTTTCTTT. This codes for CASSVALDRAAEAFF.